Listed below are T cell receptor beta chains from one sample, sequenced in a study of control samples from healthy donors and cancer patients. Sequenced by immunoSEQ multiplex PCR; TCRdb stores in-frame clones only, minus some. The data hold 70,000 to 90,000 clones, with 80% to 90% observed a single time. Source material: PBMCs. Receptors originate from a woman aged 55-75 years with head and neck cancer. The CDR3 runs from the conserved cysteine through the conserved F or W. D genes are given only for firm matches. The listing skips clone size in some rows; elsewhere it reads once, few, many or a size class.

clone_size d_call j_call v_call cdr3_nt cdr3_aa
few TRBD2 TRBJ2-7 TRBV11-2 TGTGCCAGCAGCTACCGGGGGGGTCCAGCGGGAGTTAACGAGCAGTACTTC CASSYRGGPAGVNEQYF
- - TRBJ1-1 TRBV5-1 TGCGCCAGCAGCTTGGGCATGGCATCTACGAACACTGAAGCTTTCTTT CASSLGMASTNTEAFF
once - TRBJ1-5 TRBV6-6 TGTGCCAGCAGTTACTCGGACAGAAGCAATCAGCCCCAGCATTTT CASSYSDRSNQPQHF
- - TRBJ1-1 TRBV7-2 TGTGCCAGCAGCTTTGGGGGGATGGGGGACACTGAAGCTTTCTTT CASSFGGMGDTEAFF
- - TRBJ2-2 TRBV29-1 TGCAGCGTTGTTGGCGGGGCAGGGGGTTCCGGGGAGCTGTTTTTT CSVVGGAGGSGELFF
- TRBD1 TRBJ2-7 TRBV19 TGTGCCAGTAGGGAAGGGACAGGGGCCTACGAGCAGTACTTC CASREGTGAYEQYF
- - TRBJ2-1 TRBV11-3 TGTGCCAGCACTATTAATCACGGAGATGAGCAGTTCTTC CASTINHGDEQFF
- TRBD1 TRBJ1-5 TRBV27 TGTGCCAGCAGTTTAGGGACAGGGGGGGCTCAGCCCCAGCATTTT CASSLGTGGAQPQHF
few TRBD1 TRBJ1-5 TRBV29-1 TGCAGCGTTGAAGTCGGGACAGGGGGGGGCAATCAGCCCCAGCATTTT CSVEVGTGGGNQPQHF
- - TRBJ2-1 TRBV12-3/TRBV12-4 TGTGCCAGCAGTTTAATAGTCCGGAGGCAGTTCTTC CASSLIVRRQFF
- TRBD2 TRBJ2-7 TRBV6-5 TGTGCCAGCAGTAGAAGACTAGCTTTCGACGAGCAGTACTTC CASSRRLAFDEQYF
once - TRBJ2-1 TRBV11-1 TGTGCCAGCAGCTTGGCAGGGGTTGTCAATGAGCAGTTCTTC CASSLAGVVNEQFF
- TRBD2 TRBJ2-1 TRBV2 TGTGCCAGCAGTGAAGGACTAGCGTTATACAATGAGCAGTTCTTC CASSEGLALYNEQFF
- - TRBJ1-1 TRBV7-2 TGTGCCAGCAGCTTAGCGGGGGTAGGGGGGAACACTGAAGCTTTCTTT CASSLAGVGGNTEAFF
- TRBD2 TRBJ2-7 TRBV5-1 TGCGCCAGCAGCTTGGGTCCTAGCGGGAGGAGGGTCACGGACGAGCAGTACTTC CASSLGPSGRRVTDEQYF
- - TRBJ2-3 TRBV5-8 TGTGCCAGCAGCTTTCAGGGGACGAGCACAGATACGCAGTATTTT CASSFQGTSTDTQYF
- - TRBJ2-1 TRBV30 TGTGCCCAGTACCGAGCGACCTACAATGAGCAGTTCTTC CAQYRATYNEQFF
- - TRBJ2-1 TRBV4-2 TGTGCCAGCAGCCCACGTTTGTTGGCTAGCGATAAGGGCGAGCAGTTCTTC CASSPRLLASDKGEQFF
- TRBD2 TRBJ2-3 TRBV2 TGTGCCAGCAGCGAACTAGCGGGAGTAGGGACAGATACGCAGTATTTT CASSELAGVGTDTQYF
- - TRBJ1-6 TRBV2 TGTGCCAGCCACCTTATGGACGGAGATAATTCACCCCTCCACTTT CASHLMDGDNSPLHF
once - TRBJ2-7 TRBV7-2 TGTGCCAGCAGCCCAGGGTGGGGGTTCAGCTCCTACGAGCAGTACTTC CASSPGWGFSSYEQYF
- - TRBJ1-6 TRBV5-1 TGCGCCAGCAGCCCGGGGGCAGGGGCTAATTCACCCCTCCACTTT CASSPGAGANSPLHF
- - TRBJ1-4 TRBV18 TGTGCCAGCTCACCAAGCCTTGTCCAGACCTTGTTTTTT CASSPSLVQTLFF
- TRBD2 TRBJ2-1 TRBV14 TGTGCCAGCAGCCAAGGCTTACTAGCGGGAGTGTATAATGAGCAGTTCTTC CASSQGLLAGVYNEQFF
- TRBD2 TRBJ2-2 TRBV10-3 TGTGCCATCAGTGCCTCCGGGACTAGCGGGACCGGGGAGCTGTTTTTT CAISASGTSGTGELFF
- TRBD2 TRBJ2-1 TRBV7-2 TGTGCCAGCAGCCCCCAGGGCCTAGCGGGAAGCGATGAGCAGTTCTTC CASSPQGLAGSDEQFF
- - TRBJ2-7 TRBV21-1 TGTGCCAGCAGCAAAGGGGGCCTAGCGGGAGGATCCTACGAGCAGTACTTC CASSKGGLAGGSYEQYF
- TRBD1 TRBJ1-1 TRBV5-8 TGTGCCAGCAGCTTGGGGGGGACAGGGACAGACTGGAACACTGAAGCTTTCTTT CASSLGGTGTDWNTEAFF
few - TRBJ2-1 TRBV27 TGTGCCAGCAGCGGCCTGGTGGGTTCCTACAATGAGCAGTTCTTC CASSGLVGSYNEQFF